This entry features one T cell receptor beta chain sequence. As yet, its antigen is unknown. Assay used: immunoSEQ multiplex PCR; TCRdb lists only in-frame clones, some missing. The sample gives 90,000 to 100,000 clones, 92% of which show up once; 2.8% is in the top ten. Germline CDR1 reads SGHTA; CDR2 reads FQGNSA. There are 16 residues in the CDR3. V was cut by 1 base and J by 1 base, with 13 bases left in between. Each of the patients experienced relapse following autologous stem cell transplantation, and their brentuximab vedotin exposure differed. Responses achieved at best were complete response, partial response or progressive disease. This sample was taken from a study of PD-1 blockade in classical Hodgkin lymphoma. Broader study findings: Significantly greater TCR diversity emerged by C4D1 in CD4+ cells but not CD8+ cells.

The V gene is TRBV7-2, the J gene TRBJ2-5, with D possibly TRBD2 on 5 matching bases. The sample consisted of peripheral blood mononuclear cells (PBMCs), taken at baseline. This clonotype was sampled from a human donor with classical Hodgkin lymphoma. The chain's CDR3 is CASSLVAASRQETQYF. In DNA form, the CDR3 reads TGTGCCAGCAGCTTAGTCGCGGCTAGCCGCCAAGAGACCCAGTACTTC. The full variable domain, with the rest looked up from reference TRBV7-2 and TRBJ2-5, is GAGVSQSPSNKVTEKGKDVELRCDPISGHTALYWYRQSLGQGLEFLIYFQGNSAPDKSGLPSDRFSAERTGGSVSTLTIQRTQQEDSAVYLCASSLVAASRQETQYFGPGTRLLVL.